This T cell receptor beta chain emerged from a study of naive and memory T cell subsets. The SP2 primer and nested alpha and beta constant region primers amplified ligated cDNA in four rounds. Blood and skin TCR RNA was reverse transcribed with alpha and beta constant primers. TCRdb re-analysed the UMI-ligation and nested PCR reads in MiXCR, keeping a single row per CDR3 protein. The sample carries 40,000 or so distinct CDR3 sequences, approximately 11% recorded once. Germline V lookup: CDR1 MNHEY, CDR2 SVGAGI. The length of the CDR3 is 16 residues. Unmatched junction bases numbered 6, after V lost 2 bases and J lost 0 bases. This clonotype was seen a few times. The treatment was: skin biopsy from PPD injection site in Mantoux-positive individual. TCR cDNA received a 3' ligated oligonucleotide that carried a UMI. Individuals with a positive Mantoux test gave biopsies from PPD-injected skin. Cells were not sorted; total RNA input targeted roughly 1 to 1,100 ng.

The clonotype originates from an adult in good health. The input for sequencing was skin, taken from a tuberculin skin test site. The chain employs TRBV6-5 and TRBJ1-1; 7 bases map to TRBD1. DNA of the CDR3: TGTGCCAGCAGTTACGGGGGGGGGACAGTGAACACTGAAGCTTTCTTT. This gives the protein CASSYGGGTVNTEAFF.